Each of the 5 T cell receptor beta chains below was sequenced from the same sample in a study of OX40 agonist ivuxolimab in advanced cancers. Sequenced by immunoSEQ multiplex PCR; TCRdb stores in-frame clones only, minus some. This sample has some 80,000 clones, with roughly 84% found just once. Sequenced material: CD4+ or CD8+ T cells sorted from blood, taken in a trial of the OX40 agonist ivuxolimab. The receptors shown here come from an adult with an advanced solid tumor such as melanoma, head and neck, liver or kidney cancer.

The chain couples TRBV5-4 to TRBJ2-7; possibly TRBD1 for D (6 bases). Trimming took 4 bases from V and 4 from J, leaving 12 bases between them. Per germline, CDR1 SGHNT and CDR2 YYREEE (reference sequence). This CDR3 spans 13 amino acids. The CDR3 DNA reads as TGTGCCAGCAGCGTGGACAGAACATACGAGCAGTACTTC. Translation: CASSVDRTYEQYF. Complete variable domain (other parts from reference TRBV5-4 and TRBJ2-7): ETGVTQSPTHLIKTRGQQVTLRCSSQSGHNTVSWYQQALGQGPQFIFQYYREEENGRGNFPPRFSGLQFPNYSSELNVNALELDDSALYLCASSVDRTYEQYFGPGTRLTVT.

The chain recombines TRBV19 with TRBJ2-3, with 8 bases identical to TRBD2. Germline lookup yields CDR1 LNHDA and CDR2 SQIVND (reference sequence). The J segment lost 6 bases and the V segment lost 7 bases, leaving 9 bases of the junction unmatched. CDR3 length: 14 residues. This CDR3 is CASMLAGTRDTQYF. CDR3 coding DNA: TGTGCCAGTATGCTAGCGGGCACTCGGGATACGCAGTATTTT.

The chain has TRBV7-3 and TRBJ2-2, with D perhaps matching TRBD2 (5 bases). This CDR3 contains 15 residues. Deletions cut 5 bases from V and 2 bases from J, with 12 bases between. In germline, CDR1 is SGHTA, CDR2 FQGTGA. CDR3 nucleotides: TGTGCCAGCAGCGGGATCAGCGGAAACACCGGGGAGCTGTTTTTT. Amino acid sequence: CASSGISGNTGELFF.

The rearrangement joins TRBV19 to TRBJ2-1, with a possible D match to TRBD2 (7 bases). V was cut by 5 bases and J by 9 bases, with 20 bases left in between. The CDR3 spans 15 residues. Germline V gene data show CDR1 as LNHDA and CDR2 as SQIVND (reference sequence). CDR3: CASSSSPGGRGEQFF. The CDR3 nucleotides are TGTGCCAGTAGTTCATCCCCGGGGGGCCGGGGTGAGCAGTTCTTC.

The gene calls are TRBV6-1 and TRBJ2-5, with 11 positions matching TRBD2. CDR1 is MNHNS and CDR2 is SASEGT in the germline V gene. Germline trimming cut 5 bases from V and 3 bases from J; bases unmatched to any gene: 5. CDR3 length equals 15 residues. CDR3 DNA: TGTGCCAGCAGTTCACTAGCGGGGGTCGAAGAGACCCAGTACTTC. This sequence encodes CASSSLAGVEETQYF.